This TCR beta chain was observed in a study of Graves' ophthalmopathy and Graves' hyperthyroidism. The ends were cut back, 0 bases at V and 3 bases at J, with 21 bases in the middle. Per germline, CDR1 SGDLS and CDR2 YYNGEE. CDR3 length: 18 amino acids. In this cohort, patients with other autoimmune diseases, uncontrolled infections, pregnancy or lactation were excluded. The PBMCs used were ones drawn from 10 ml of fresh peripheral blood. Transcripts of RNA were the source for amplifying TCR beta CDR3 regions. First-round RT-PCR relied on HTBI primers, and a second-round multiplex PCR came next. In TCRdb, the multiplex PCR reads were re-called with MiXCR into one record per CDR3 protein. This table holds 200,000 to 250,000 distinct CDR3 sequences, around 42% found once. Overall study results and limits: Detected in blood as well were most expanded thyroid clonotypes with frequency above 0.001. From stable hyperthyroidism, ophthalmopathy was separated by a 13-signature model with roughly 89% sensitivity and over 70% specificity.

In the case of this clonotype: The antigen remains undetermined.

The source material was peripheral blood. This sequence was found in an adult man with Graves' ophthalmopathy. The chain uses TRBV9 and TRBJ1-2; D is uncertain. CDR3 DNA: TGTGCCAGCAGCGTAGGAACCACGACAAGTGTAGAGGACTATGGCTACACCTTC. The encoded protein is CASSVGTTTSVEDYGYTF.